The rows below give T cell receptor beta chains drawn from one sample of a study of OX40 agonist ivuxolimab in advanced cancers. Only in-frame clones appear in the TCRdb table, and some are missing; sequencing was by immunoSEQ multiplex PCR. The table has 45,000 to 50,000 clones, 88% seen once; the top ten hold approximately 52%. The specimen comprised CD4+ or CD8+ T cells sorted from blood, sampled in a trial of the OX40 agonist ivuxolimab. These receptors came from an adult with an advanced solid tumor such as melanoma, head and neck, liver or kidney cancer. Both conserved end residues are part of each CDR3. A D gene is named only where the DNA matches it firmly. Some rows mark clone size as missing; the rest say once, few, many or name a class of expanded clone.

clone_size	v_call	j_call	d_call	cdr3_aa	cdr3_nt
.	TRBV2	TRBJ2-7	.	CASSGGTGVEQYF	TGTGCCAGCAGTGGTGGGACTGGCGTCGAGCAGTACTTC
.	TRBV5-6	TRBJ1-2	.	CASSPRAYGYTF	TGTGCCAGCAGCCCCCGGGCCTATGGCTACACCTTC
.	TRBV6-6	TRBJ2-1	.	CASSHGAGREHEQFF	TGTGCCAGCAGTCATGGGGCCGGCAGGGAGCATGAGCAGTTCTTC
once	TRBV2	TRBJ1-4	.	CASGGTTEGEKLFF	TGTGCCAGCGGAGGGACAACGGAGGGCGAAAAACTGTTTTTT
.	TRBV5-1	TRBJ2-2	TRBD1	CASSFTTGGNTGELFF	TGCGCCAGCAGCTTTACGACAGGGGGGAACACCGGGGAGCTGTTTTTT
.	TRBV6-6	TRBJ2-2	TRBD1	CAITPQGAGGELFF	TGTGCCATTACCCCACAGGGGGCGGGCGGGGAGCTGTTTTTT
.	TRBV5-4	TRBJ2-3	.	CASSPTPSTDTQYF	TGTGCCAGCAGTCCGACACCTAGCACAGATACGCAGTATTTT
.	TRBV10-1	TRBJ2-7	.	CASSESVGSLGNEQYF	TGCGCCAGCAGTGAGTCTGTAGGTAGCTTGGGAAACGAGCAGTACTTC
.	TRBV7-9	TRBJ1-3	TRBD1	CASSPQGSSGNTIYF	TGTGCCAGCAGCCCACAGGGGTCCTCTGGAAACACCATATATTTT
.	TRBV11-2	TRBJ2-5	.	CASSKHGRTQYF	TGTGCCAGCAGCAAACATGGAAGGACCCAGTACTTC
.	TRBV19	TRBJ2-7	.	CASSIDLGGRYEQYF	TGTGCCAGTAGTATAGACCTTGGGGGTAGGTACGAGCAGTACTTC
.	TRBV5-1	TRBJ1-1	.	CASSLDGQGEAFF	TGCGCCAGCAGCTTGGATGGGCAGGGGGAAGCTTTCTTT
.	TRBV5-1	TRBJ1-6	.	CASSLEGMDSPLHF	TGCGCCAGCAGCTTGGAGGGGATGGATTCACCCCTCCACTTT
.	TRBV7-9	TRBJ1-6	.	CASSSNSPLHF	TGTGCCAGCAGCTCGAATTCACCCCTCCACTTT
.	TRBV25-1	TRBJ1-6	.	CASSVGSSYNSPLHF	TGTGCCAGCAGTGTAGGCAGTTCGTATAATTCACCCCTCCACTTT